The 14 T cell receptor beta chains listed next were all sequenced from one sample in a study of T cell responses to AZD1222 COVID-19 vaccine. Sequencing used immunoSEQ multiplex PCR; TCRdb keeps in-frame clones, though not all of them. The sample contains about 180,000 clones, 88% of which appear only once. The source was peripheral blood, collected 28 days after the second AZD1222 dose. All receptors come from an adult who received the AZD1222 COVID-19 vaccine.

The V and J genes are TRBV15 and TRBJ2-3; TRBD2 is a possible D gene (5 bases). The CDR3 covers 15 residues. The V and J ends lost 0 bases and 0 bases respectively, with 7 bases between them. CDR1 is LNHNV and CDR2 is YYDKDF in the germline V gene (reference sequence). The CDR3 bases are TGTGCCACCAGCAGAGACGGACTGAGCACAGATACGCAGTATTTT. This sequence encodes CATSRDGLSTDTQYF. Drawing the rest from reference TRBV15 and TRBJ2-3, the complete variable domain is DAMVIQNPRYQVTQFGKPVTLSCSQTLNHNVMYWYQQKSSQAPKLLFHYYDKDFNNEADTPDNFQSRRPNTSFCFLDIRSPGLGDTAMYLCATSRDGLSTDTQYFGPGTRLTVL.

V is TRBV7-9 and J is TRBJ2-5; maybe TRBD1 (6 bases). CDR3 size: 17 residues. Trimming took off 4 bases at V and 5 bases at J, with 23 bases between the two ends. CDR1 SEHNR and CDR2 FQNEAQ come from the germline V gene (reference sequence). The CDR3 DNA is TGTGCCAGCAGCTCCTTAGGGACAAGGGACGCCGCCGAGACCCAGTACTTC. Protein product: CASSSLGTRDAAETQYF. The whole variable domain, remainder taken from reference TRBV7-9 and TRBJ2-5, is DTGVSQNPRHKITKRGQNVTFRCDPISEHNRLYWYRQTLGQGPEFLTYFQNEAQLEKSRLLSDRFSAERPKGSFSTLEIQRTEQGDSAMYLCASSSLGTRDAAETQYFGPGTRLLVL.

This sequence joins TRBV5-6 and TRBJ2-1; the D is unclear. The germline V and J ends were trimmed by 0 bases and 3 bases, with 7 bases remaining between them. CDR3 length: 14 residues. CDR1 is SGHDT and CDR2 is YYEEEE in the germline V gene. The CDR3: CASSLAGNYNEQFF. For the CDR3, the DNA is TGTGCCAGCAGCTTGGCTGGGAACTACAATGAGCAGTTCTTC.

The chain recombines TRBV19 with TRBJ1-6; TRBD1 might be the D (5 bases). The V gene lost 5 bases and the J gene lost 0 bases, with 17 bases spanning the gap. This CDR3 spans 18 amino acids. Germline lookup yields CDR1 LNHDA and CDR2 SQIVND (reference sequence). The CDR3 DNA is TGTGCCAGTAGTTCGGGACTATCTTCGAGCTCCTATAATTCACCCCTCCACTTT. This gives the protein CASSSGLSSSSYNSPLHF.

The chain has TRBV19 and TRBJ1-4; TRBD1 matches at 7 bases. The CDR3 runs to 15 residues. CDR1 is LNHDA and CDR2 is SQIVND in the germline V gene (reference sequence). V was clipped by 4 bases and J by 7 bases; unmatched bases: 9. CDR3 in amino acids: CASSNDRDIGEKLFF. In DNA, the CDR3 is TGTGCCAGTAGTAACGACAGGGACATTGGTGAAAAACTGTTTTTT.

Comment on this clone: Other DNA sequences of this sample code for an identical CDR3. The chain couples TRBV27 to TRBJ2-5; a weak D match, TRBD2 (6 bases). The CDR3 is 15 amino acids. Trimming took off 4 bases at V and 2 bases at J, with 14 bases between the two ends. CDR1 and CDR2 (germline): MNHEY, SMNVEV (reference sequence). The CDR3 DNA is TGTGCCAGCAGTTCCGGTGGGGCGGGGCAAGAGACCCAGTACTTC. Translated: CASSSGGAGQETQYF.

This clone appeared a few times. The V and J genes are TRBV6-5 and TRBJ1-6; no clear D gene. With 0 bases removed from V and 0 bases from J, the gap between germline ends came to 6 bases. Germline CDR1 MNHEY, CDR2 SVGAGI. The length of the CDR3 is 16 residues. The CDR3 protein is CASSYSPSSYNSPLHF. The CDR3 nucleotides read TGTGCCAGCAGTTACTCGCCGAGCTCCTATAATTCACCCCTCCACTTT.

Of note for this clone: Germline and junction disagree at one end, which may indicate a read error. The rearrangement uses TRBV9 and TRBJ2-4; 7 positions match TRBD2. The CDR3 loop spans 13 amino acids. The germline gives CDR1 SGDLS, CDR2 YYNGEE. CDR3 amino acids: CASSVESSGVVDF. CDR3 DNA sequence: TGTGCCAGCAGCGTAGAGTCCAGCGGGGTGGTGGACTTC.

V is TRBV3-1 (or the pseudogene TRBV3-2) and J is TRBJ1-4; 7 bases are shared with TRBD1. The trim removed 4 bases at V and 7 bases at J, leaving 9 bases unmatched. CDR1 and CDR2 from the germline V gene are LGHDT and YNNKEL (reference sequence). The CDR3 sequence is 15 residues long. CDR3 coding DNA: TGTGCCAGCAGCCCCTCCGCGACAGGGTCTGAAAAACTGTTTTTT. Translating it yields CASSPSATGSEKLFF.

The rearrangement links TRBV4-1 to TRBJ2-7, with D maybe TRBD2 (8 bases). Trimming pared 0 bases from V and 2 bases from J, leaving 20 bases between. Germline values: CDR1 MGHRA, CDR2 YSYEKL. This CDR3 contains 18 residues. DNA of the CDR3: TGCGCCAGCAGCCAAGAAAGGGTCGGGGGGGACAGAACCTACGAGCAGTACTTC. Translating it yields CASSQERVGGDRTYEQYF.

The rearrangement uses TRBV29-1 and TRBJ2-7; TRBD2 might be the D (6 bases). This CDR3 comprises 13 residues. Germline assignment: CDR1 SQVTM and CDR2 ANQGSEA. V was pared by 6 bases and J by 1 base, with 13 bases between. This CDR3 is CSVPGGRSYEQYF. CDR3 coding DNA: TGCAGCGTCCCTGGAGGGAGGTCCTACGAGCAGTACTTC.

The chain uses TRBV27 and TRBJ2-7, with 7 bases identical to TRBD1. This CDR3 contains 14 residues. Losses at the gene ends were 7 bases for V and 2 bases for J; bases not matched to a gene: 8. Germline loops: CDR1 MNHEY, CDR2 SMNVEV (reference sequence). The CDR3 bases are TGTGCCAGCATAGGCAGGGACAGTCCCTACGAGCAGTACTTC. Residues: CASIGRDSPYEQYF.

The J gene is TRBJ1-1, the V gene TRBV15; 7 positions match TRBD1. The CDR3 length is 15 residues. Germline V gene data show CDR1 as LNHNV and CDR2 as YYDKDF (reference sequence). Germline trimming cut 5 bases from V and 4 bases from J; bases unmatched to any gene: 10. In DNA, the CDR3 is TGTGCCACCAGCTACCACAGGGGAGAGGGCACTGAAGCTTTCTTT. This encodes CATSYHRGEGTEAFF.

The CDR3 DNA sequence: TGTGCCAGCAGCTTAGACAGGGTAGAGGATACGCAGTATTTT. This translates into CASSLDRVEDTQYF. The V call is TRBV6-5, the J call TRBJ2-3, with 7 bases fitting TRBD1. Germline CDR1 MNHEY, CDR2 SVGAGI. V lost 6 bases and J lost 6; bases outside the gene matches: 9. CDR3 size: 14 residues.